The next 32 T cell receptor beta chains were all read from a single sample in a study of shared clonotypes between healthy human individuals. The data were produced by immunoSEQ multiplex PCR, yet TCRdb's version contains in-frame clones alone and is incomplete. The sample lists 2 million or so clones, about 95% occurring once. Naive CD8 isolation took CD45RO-negative cells positively selected for CCR7 and excluded terminally differentiated effector memory CD45RA+ cells. Sequencing was performed on naive CD8+ T cells sorted from blood. The receptors shown here come from a young man in good health.

This clone showed up just once. The rearrangement uses TRBV21-1 and TRBJ1-1. TRBV21-1 corresponds to a pseudogene. This CDR3 contains 17 residues. The CDR3 DNA reads as TGTGCCAGCAGCAAAGTCTCTCGGGGGTACATGAACACTGAAGCTTTCTTT. This sequence encodes CASSKVSRGYMNTEAFF.

This sequence joins TRBV11-2 and TRBJ2-7; either TRBD1 or TRBD2 may fit D (6 bases each). Trimming stripped 0 bases from V and 2 bases from J, with 11 bases between. Germline V lookup: CDR1 SGHAT, CDR2 FQNNGV. The CDR3 sequence is 15 residues long. CDR3 residues: CASSLEGGAPYEQYF. The CDR3 DNA follows: TGTGCCAGCAGCTTAGAGGGGGGCGCTCCCTACGAGCAGTACTTC.

This chain uses TRBV9 with TRBJ2-5; 10 nucleotides line up with TRBD1. After removal of 4 bases from V and 2 bases from J, the junction contained 14 bases not matched to a gene. Per the germline V gene, CDR1 is SGDLS and CDR2 is YYNGEE. The CDR3 loop spans 18 amino acids. The CDR3 protein is CASSPGTGVLRLQETQYF. The DNA of the CDR3 is TGTGCCAGCAGCCCCGGGACAGGGGTTCTACGACTACAAGAGACCCAGTACTTC.

The chain uses TRBV6-1 and TRBJ2-7; perhaps TRBD1 as D (5 bases). Germline loops: CDR1 MNHNS, CDR2 SASEGT. This CDR3 is built from 14 residues. Trimming shortened V by 5 bases and J by 3 bases, and 14 bases separated the two germline ends. This CDR3 is CASSPRGQLYEQYF. Written as DNA, the CDR3 is TGTGCCAGCAGTCCCCGCGGACAACTCTACGAGCAGTACTTC.

CDR3 nucleotides: TGTGCCAGCAGTTTAGGTGGGGTTCCGGAAAAACTGTTTTTT. Its protein product is CASSLGGVPEKLFF. The rearrangement uses TRBV27 and TRBJ1-4, with D unclear. The V end was cut by 2 bases, the J end by 8 bases, with 12 bases between. CDR3 size: 14 residues. Germline V lookup: CDR1 MNHEY, CDR2 SMNVEV (reference sequence).

The chain recombines TRBV2 with TRBJ2-1; TRBD2 matches at 8 bases. This CDR3 comprises 15 residues. Germline CDR1 and CDR2: SNHLY and FYNNEI. The ends lost 8 bases at V and 3 bases at J; junction bases unmatched: 9. CDR3 in DNA: TGTGCCAGCGCCGTACGGGAGGGGGACTACAATGAGCAGTTCTTC. Translating it yields CASAVREGDYNEQFF.

The genes are TRBV13 and TRBJ1-2; 8 bases are a match to TRBD1. Germline V gene lookup returns CDR1 PRHDT and CDR2 FYEKMQ (reference sequence). The junction had 7 bases not matched to a gene; V was cut back by 4 bases and J by 6 bases. This CDR3 is 14 amino acids long. The CDR3 here is CASSSDHRGNGYTF. DNA of the CDR3: TGTGCCAGCAGCTCGGATCACAGGGGGAATGGCTACACCTTC. Combining the CDR3 with reference TRBV13 and TRBJ1-2 gives the whole variable domain AAGVIQSPRHLIKEKRETATLKCYPIPRHDTVYWYQQGPGQDPQFLISFYEKMQSDKGSIPDRFSAQQFSDYHSELNMSSLELGDSALYFCASSSDHRGNGYTFGSGTRLTVV.

The V call is TRBV28, the J call TRBJ2-7, with TRBD1 matching over 8 bases. The CDR3 is 13 residues long. The V and J ends lost 6 bases and 6 bases, in that order; junction bases with no gene match: 7. Germline V gene data show CDR1 as MDHEN and CDR2 as SYDVKM. The DNA of the CDR3 is TGTGCCAGCAGCTACCGGACAGGGCCCGAGCAGTACTTC. It translates to CASSYRTGPEQYF. The full variable domain, in which reference TRBV28 and TRBJ2-7 provide the parts outside the CDR3, is DVKVTQSSRYLVKRTGEKVFLECVQDMDHENMFWYRQDPGLGLRLIYFSYDVKMKEKGDIPEGYSVSREKKERFSLILESASTNQTSMYLCASSYRTGPEQYFGPGTRLTVT.

The sample holds one count of this clone. The J gene is TRBJ2-3, the V gene TRBV11-2; 9 nucleotides align to TRBD2. Looked up from germline, CDR1 is SGHAT and CDR2 is FQNNGV. V gave up 4 bases and J gave up 5 bases; unmatched junction bases: 4. The CDR3 totals 14 residues. In DNA, the CDR3 is TGTGCCAGCAGCTCAGCGGGGGGTGAAGATACGCAGTATTTT. Encoded protein: CASSSAGGEDTQYF.

The V gene is TRBV7-8, the J gene TRBJ2-7; a weak D match, TRBD2 (7 bases). The CDR3 sequence is 15 residues long. Between the trimmed V and J ends, which lost 5 bases and 1 base, there was a span of 15 bases. Germline V CDR1 and CDR2: SGHVS, FQNEAQ. The CDR3 protein is CASSLRGEGSYEQYF. The CDR3 DNA reads TGTGCCAGCAGCCTTAGGGGGGAGGGTTCCTACGAGCAGTACTTC.

The chain uses TRBV27 and TRBJ1-4, with a weak D call TRBD1 (5 bases). The CDR3 has 13 residues. Germline lookup yields CDR1 MNHEY and CDR2 SMNVEV (reference sequence). Trimming shortened V by 2 bases and J by 5 bases, and 6 bases separated the two germline ends. DNA for the CDR3: TGTGCCAGCAGTTTACGGGGGAATGAAAAACTGTTTTTT. Its protein is CASSLRGNEKLFF.

The chain employs TRBV10-1 and TRBJ2-1, with 7 bases matching TRBD2. V was pared by 0 bases and J by 6 bases, with 8 bases of the junction left unmatched. CDR1 WNHNN and CDR2 SYGVQD come from the germline V gene (reference sequence). The CDR3 covers 16 residues. CDR3 region: CASSESVSSGGNEQFF. CDR3 bases: TGCGCCAGCAGTGAGTCAGTGTCTAGCGGTGGCAATGAGCAGTTCTTC.

This chain joins TRBV6-1 and TRBJ2-1; 7 bases are a match to TRBD2. Germline V gene data show CDR1 as MNHNS and CDR2 as SASEGT. Trimming cost V 5 bases and J 2 bases; bases outside gene matches: 6. CDR3 length: 15 amino acids. This CDR3 is CASSILAAPYNEQFF. CDR3 DNA: TGTGCCAGCAGTATCCTAGCGGCCCCCTACAATGAGCAGTTCTTC.

As regards this clone: The same CDR3 is also encoded by other DNA sequences in this sample. The genes are TRBV6-5 and TRBJ1-5; the D gene is possibly TRBD1 (6 bases). Trimming took 2 bases from V and 3 from J, leaving 8 bases between them. From germline, CDR1 is MNHEY and CDR2 SVGAGI. The CDR3 has 14 residues. CDR3 in amino acids: CASSYRGINQPQHF. The CDR3 bases are TGTGCCAGCAGTTACAGGGGGATCAATCAGCCCCAGCATTTT.

This chain connects TRBV9 to TRBJ2-4, with D unclear. V was pared by 7 bases and J by 6 bases, with 8 bases between. The CDR3 has 11 residues. Germline V gene sequence: CDR1 SGDLS, CDR2 YYNGEE. The CDR3 is CASGDGNIQYF. DNA of the CDR3: TGTGCCAGCGGAGATGGAAACATTCAGTACTTC.

The chain has TRBV6-5 and TRBJ1-4; unclear D gene. Germline V lookup: CDR1 MNHEY, CDR2 SVGAGI. V was clipped by 4 bases and J by 6 bases, with 12 bases between them. The CDR3 totals 14 residues. The CDR3 nucleotides are TGTGCCAGCAGTTCACCGGCCAACTATGAAAAACTGTTTTTT. This encodes CASSSPANYEKLFF.

Of note for this clone: One end of the junction does not line up with germline, which may come from a read error. The chain has TRBV2 and TRBJ2-1; D remains ambiguous. The CDR3 sequence is 11 residues long. The germline V gene encodes CDR1 SNHLY and CDR2 FYNNEI. The CDR3 DNA reads TGTGCCAGCTGTGAGTCCAATGAGCAGTTCTTC. It encodes CASCESNEQFF.

The genes are TRBV4-1 and TRBJ2-1; 8 positions agree with TRBD2. Germline V gene sequence: CDR1 MGHRA, CDR2 YSYEKL. CDR3 size: 14 residues. V lost 0 bases, J lost 7 bases, and 2 bases stayed unmatched. As DNA, the CDR3 is TGCGCCAGCAGCCAAGAACCGGGGGGGAATGAGCAGTTCTTC. Amino acid sequence: CASSQEPGGNEQFF.

This chain connects TRBV13 to TRBJ1-2, with D possibly being TRBD1 (5 bases). CDR1 and CDR2 (germline): PRHDT, FYEKMQ (reference sequence). V lost 2 bases and J lost 4, with 11 bases in between. CDR3 size: 14 residues. The CDR3 DNA reads as TGTGCCAGCAGCTTAACTGGGGCAGCCTATGGCTACACCTTC. Encoded protein: CASSLTGAAYGYTF.

This chain connects TRBV18 to TRBJ2-7, with D perhaps matching TRBD1 (6 bases). The CDR3 is 13 amino acids. V shed 6 bases and J shed 1 base, with 10 bases lying between them. Germline V gene sequence: CDR1 KGHSH, CDR2 LQKENI. CDR3 sequence reads: CASSDGQSYEQYF. The CDR3 DNA follows: TGTGCCAGCTCGGACGGACAGTCCTACGAGCAGTACTTC.

The rearrangement links TRBV11-2 to TRBJ2-7, with D possibly matching TRBD1 (7 bases). CDR1 and CDR2 from the germline V gene are SGHAT and FQNNGV. Trimming cost V 5 bases and J 5 bases, with 13 bases left between them. The CDR3 loop spans 13 amino acids. This CDR3 reads CASSPTGRNEQYF. CDR3 nucleotides: TGTGCCAGCAGCCCGACAGGGAGGAACGAGCAGTACTTC.

The J gene is TRBJ2-7, the V gene TRBV15, with 12 nucleotides matching TRBD1. The CDR3 contains 14 residues. The germline V gene encodes CDR1 LNHNV and CDR2 YYDKDF (reference sequence). J lost 7 bases, V lost 4 bases, and 5 bases had no gene match. The CDR3 loop reads CATSMGQGAREQYF. For the CDR3, the DNA is TGTGCCACCAGCATGGGACAGGGGGCACGGGAGCAGTACTTC.

The chain carries TRBV7-2 and TRBJ2-7, with D unresolved. The CDR3 sequence is 15 residues long. Germline CDR1 and CDR2: SGHTA and FQGNSA. V was trimmed by 4 bases and J by 0 bases, leaving 13 bases between them. DNA for the CDR3: TGTGCCAGCAGCTCACCCCGTCGACCCTCCTACGAGCAGTACTTC. Its protein is CASSSPRRPSYEQYF.

The table lists this clone with a count of one. V is TRBV5-1 and J is TRBJ1-2; 7 positions agree with TRBD1. The CDR3 totals 14 residues. V shed 4 bases and J 8 bases; nucleotides not matched to a gene: 11. Germline V gene sequence: CDR1 SGHRS, CDR2 YFSETQ. CDR3 sequence reads: CASSASDREWGYTF. Written as DNA, the CDR3 is TGCGCCAGCAGCGCCTCCGACAGGGAATGGGGCTACACCTTC.

The V call is TRBV9, the J call TRBJ1-4; 8 bases are shared with TRBD1. The germline CDR1 and CDR2 sequences are SGDLS and YYNGEE. J lost 3 bases, V lost 4 bases, and 5 bases had no gene match. The CDR3 contains 15 residues. CDR3 sequence reads: CASSIQGAANEKLFF. Written as DNA, the CDR3 is TGTGCCAGCAGCATCCAGGGGGCGGCTAATGAAAAACTGTTTTTT.

The chain links TRBV30 to TRBJ2-7; D not resolved. V shed 3 bases and J shed 4 bases, with 7 bases lying between them. The germline CDR1 and CDR2 sequences are GTSNPN and SVGIG (reference sequence). The CDR3 is 11 residues long. CDR3 sequence: CAWRAAYEQYF. CDR3 nucleotide sequence: TGTGCCTGGAGAGCCGCATACGAGCAGTACTTC.

This chain connects TRBV18 to TRBJ2-3, with D tentatively TRBD1 or TRBD2 (5 bases each). V dropped 0 bases and J dropped 4 bases, with 8 bases sitting between them. Germline-derived CDR1 and CDR2 are KGHSH and LQKENI. The CDR3 runs 14 residues. CDR3 coding DNA: TGTGCCAGCTCACCACCGTCGGGGCCAGATACGCAGTATTTT. Translation gives CASSPPSGPDTQYF.

A remark on this clone: This sample also contains other DNA sequences that code for the same CDR3. V and J are TRBV7-3 and TRBJ1-1; TRBD1 aligns across 7 bases. CDR1 is SGHTA and CDR2 is FQGTGA in the germline V gene. With 3 bases clipped from V and 1 base from J, the junction kept 2 bases outside the gene matches. There are 14 residues in the CDR3. For the CDR3, the DNA is TGTGCCAGCAGCTTGGCAGGGGGGAACACTGAAGCTTTCTTT. It yields the protein CASSLAGGNTEAFF.

The chain links TRBV5-6 to TRBJ1-3; 7 bases align to TRBD1. The CDR3 has 16 amino acids. V gave up 3 bases and J gave up 6 bases; unmatched junction bases: 12. Germline V gene lookup returns CDR1 SGHDT and CDR2 YYEEEE. CDR3 region: CASSSDRVTHPNTIYF. Written as DNA, the CDR3 is TGTGCCAGCAGCTCAGACAGGGTGACACATCCAAACACCATATATTTT.

Note on this clone: Other DNA sequences in the sample encode the same CDR3. This chain uses TRBV30 with TRBJ1-1; D ambiguous. V was cut by 2 bases and J by 2 bases, with 3 bases left in between. This CDR3 is built from 11 residues. From germline, CDR1 is GTSNPN and CDR2 SVGIG (reference sequence). The CDR3 nucleotides are TGTGCCTGGAGTACCAACACTGAAGCTTTCTTT. Its translation is CAWSTNTEAFF.

This chain joins TRBV4-3 and TRBJ2-1; D tentatively fits TRBD1 or TRBD2 (5 bases each). Between the trimmed V and J ends, which lost 1 base and 7 bases, there was a span of 14 bases. In germline, CDR1 is LGHNA, CDR2 YSLEER. This CDR3 is built from 15 residues. The CDR3 nucleotides read TGCGCCAGCAGCCAAGGGGACCCCCGTAGTAATGAGCAGTTCTTC. Its protein is CASSQGDPRSNEQFF.

The genes are TRBV5-1 and TRBJ2-1; TRBD2 agrees at 8 bases. CDR1 is SGHRS, CDR2 YFSETQ, per germline. J lost 3 bases, V lost 0 bases, and 14 bases had no gene match. The CDR3 length is 19 residues. The CDR3 region has the DNA TGCGCCAGCAGCTTGGCGTTAGCGGGATTATCAGGTGGCTACAATGAGCAGTTCTTC. It codes for CASSLALAGLSGGYNEQFF.